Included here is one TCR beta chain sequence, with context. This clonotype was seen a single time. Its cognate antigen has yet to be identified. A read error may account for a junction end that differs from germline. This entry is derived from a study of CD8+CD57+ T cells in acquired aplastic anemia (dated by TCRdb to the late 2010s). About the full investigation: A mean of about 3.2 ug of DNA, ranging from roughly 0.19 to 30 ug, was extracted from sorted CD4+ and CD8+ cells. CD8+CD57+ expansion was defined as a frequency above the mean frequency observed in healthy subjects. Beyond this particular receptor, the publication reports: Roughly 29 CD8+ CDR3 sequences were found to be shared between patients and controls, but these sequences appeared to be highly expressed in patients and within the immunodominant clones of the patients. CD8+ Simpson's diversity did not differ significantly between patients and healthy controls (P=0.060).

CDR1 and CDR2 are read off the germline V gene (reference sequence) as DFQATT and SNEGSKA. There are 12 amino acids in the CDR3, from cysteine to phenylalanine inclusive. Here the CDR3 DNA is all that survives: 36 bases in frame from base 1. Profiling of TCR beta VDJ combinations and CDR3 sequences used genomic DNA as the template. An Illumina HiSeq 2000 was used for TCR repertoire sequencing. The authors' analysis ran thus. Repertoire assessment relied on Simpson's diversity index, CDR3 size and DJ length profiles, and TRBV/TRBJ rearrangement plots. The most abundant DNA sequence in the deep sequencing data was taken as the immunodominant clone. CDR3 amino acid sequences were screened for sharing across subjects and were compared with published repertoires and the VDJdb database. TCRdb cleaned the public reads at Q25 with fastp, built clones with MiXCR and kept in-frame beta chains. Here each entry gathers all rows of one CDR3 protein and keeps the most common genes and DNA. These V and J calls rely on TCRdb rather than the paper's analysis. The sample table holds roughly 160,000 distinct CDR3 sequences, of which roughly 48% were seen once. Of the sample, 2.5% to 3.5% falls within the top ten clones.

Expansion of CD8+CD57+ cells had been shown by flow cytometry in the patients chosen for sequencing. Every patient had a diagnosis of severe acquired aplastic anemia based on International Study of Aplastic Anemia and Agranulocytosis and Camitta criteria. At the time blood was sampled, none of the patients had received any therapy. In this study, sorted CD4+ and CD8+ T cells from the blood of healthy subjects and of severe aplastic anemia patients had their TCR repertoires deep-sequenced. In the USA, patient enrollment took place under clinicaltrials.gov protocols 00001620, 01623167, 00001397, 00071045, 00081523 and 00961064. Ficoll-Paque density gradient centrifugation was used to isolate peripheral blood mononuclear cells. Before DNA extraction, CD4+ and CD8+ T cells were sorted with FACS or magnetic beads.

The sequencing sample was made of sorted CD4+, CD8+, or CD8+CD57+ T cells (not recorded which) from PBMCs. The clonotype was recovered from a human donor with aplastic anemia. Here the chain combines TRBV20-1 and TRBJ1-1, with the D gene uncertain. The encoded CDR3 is CSATPGGTEAPF. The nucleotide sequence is TGCAGTGCTACCCCAGGCGGCACTGAAGCTCCCTTT.